This T cell receptor beta chain is drawn from a study of OX40 agonist ivuxolimab in advanced cancers. About the research overall: Each patient was given ivuxolimab into a vein every 2 weeks, at 0.01 to 10 mg/kg.

Profiled with immunoSEQ multiplex PCR; TCRdb holds only in-frame clones, not every one. The sample carries roughly 86,000 clones, about 93% recorded once. This clone was observed a few times. This CDR3 has 15 residues. Germline CDR1 SGHAT, CDR2 FQNNGV. The germline V and J ends were trimmed by 2 bases and 2 bases, with 12 bases remaining between them. This receptor was obtained from an adult with an advanced solid tumor such as melanoma, head and neck, liver or kidney cancer. The sample consisted of CD4+ or CD8+ T cells sorted from blood, taken in a trial of the OX40 agonist ivuxolimab. The chain employs TRBV11-2 and TRBJ1-1; D not certain. As DNA, the CDR3 is TGTGCCAGCAGCTTATCTCTAGGTCCCAACACTGAAGCTTTCTTT. Residues: CASSLSLGPNTEAFF. The variable domain in full, with the rest retrieved from reference TRBV11-2 and TRBJ1-1, is EAGVAQSPRYKIIEKRQSVAFWCNPISGHATLYWYQQILGQGPKLLIQFQNNGVVDDSQLPKDRFSAERLKGVDSTLKIQPAKLEDSAVYLCASSLSLGPNTEAFFGQGTRLTVV.